This is a list of T cell receptor beta chains from one sample in a study of blood T cell repertoires in COVID-19. TCRdb keeps only in-frame clones here, not all; method: immunoSEQ multiplex PCR. Counted here are about 94,000 clones, 87% occurring once; the ten biggest clones make up roughly 4.5%. The specimen was peripheral blood. The receptors were sampled from an elderly woman with acute or convalescent COVID-19. The CDR3 runs from the conserved cysteine through the conserved F or W. The order of the fields is V gene, clone size, J gene, D gene, CDR3 protein, CDR3 DNA. D genes are given only for firm matches. The size entry is marked missing in some rows and otherwise reads once, few, many or a size class.

v_call: TRBV7-2; clone_size: NA; j_call: TRBJ1-2; d_call: NA; cdr3_aa: CASTFTGGYGYTF; cdr3_nt: TGTGCCAGCACCTTTACGGGGGGATATGGCTACACCTTC
v_call: TRBV2; clone_size: NA; j_call: TRBJ1-6; d_call: NA; cdr3_aa: CASNDRRSYNSPLHF; cdr3_nt: TGTGCCAGCAACGACAGGCGCTCCTATAATTCACCCCTCCACTTT
v_call: TRBV7-2; clone_size: NA; j_call: TRBJ1-5; d_call: NA; cdr3_aa: CASSLNRGIRQPQHF; cdr3_nt: TGTGCCAGCAGCTTAAATAGGGGAATTCGTCAGCCCCAGCATTTT
v_call: TRBV7-2; clone_size: NA; j_call: TRBJ1-5; d_call: NA; cdr3_aa: CASSLVGREPQHF; cdr3_nt: TGTGCCAGCAGCTTAGTAGGCAGGGAGCCCCAGCATTTT
v_call: TRBV3-1/TRBV3-2; clone_size: NA; j_call: TRBJ2-6; d_call: NA; cdr3_aa: CASSQLSGANVLTF; cdr3_nt: TGTGCCAGCAGCCAACTCTCTGGGGCCAACGTCCTGACTTTC
v_call: TRBV10-3; clone_size: NA; j_call: TRBJ2-7; d_call: NA; cdr3_aa: CAISENPRETGEQYF; cdr3_nt: TGTGCCATCAGTGAGAATCCCAGGGAAACTGGTGAGCAGTACTTC
v_call: TRBV2; clone_size: NA; j_call: TRBJ2-1; d_call: NA; cdr3_aa: CASSPGLHGNEQFF; cdr3_nt: TGTGCCAGCTCTCCGGGACTCCACGGCAATGAGCAGTTCTTC
v_call: TRBV6-6; clone_size: NA; j_call: TRBJ1-4; d_call: TRBD1; cdr3_aa: CASWTGSNEKLFF; cdr3_nt: TGTGCCAGCTGGACAGGGAGCAATGAAAAACTGTTTTTT
v_call: TRBV5-1; clone_size: NA; j_call: TRBJ1-1; d_call: TRBD1; cdr3_aa: CASSSQGGTEAFF; cdr3_nt: TGCGCCAGCAGCTCACAGGGGGGGACTGAAGCTTTCTTT
v_call: TRBV7-9; clone_size: NA; j_call: TRBJ2-3; d_call: TRBD1; cdr3_aa: CASSFLPGQITDTQYF; cdr3_nt: TGTGCCAGCAGCTTCCTGCCGGGACAGATCACAGATACGCAGTATTTT
v_call: TRBV5-6; clone_size: NA; j_call: TRBJ2-3; d_call: TRBD2; cdr3_aa: CASSFRTSGSADTQYF; cdr3_nt: TGTGCCAGCAGCTTTAGGACTAGCGGGAGTGCAGATACGCAGTATTTT
v_call: TRBV18; clone_size: once; j_call: TRBJ1-1; d_call: NA; cdr3_aa: CASSPQAEGTEAFF; cdr3_nt: TGTGCCAGCTCACCTCAGGCCGAGGGAACTGAAGCTTTCTTT
v_call: TRBV4-3; clone_size: NA; j_call: TRBJ1-2; d_call: NA; cdr3_aa: CASSPDTNYGYTF; cdr3_nt: TGCGCCAGCAGCCCGGACACTAACTATGGCTACACCTTC
v_call: TRBV7-2; clone_size: NA; j_call: TRBJ2-2; d_call: TRBD2; cdr3_aa: CASSLLLDLAGGTGELFF; cdr3_nt: TGTGCCAGCAGCTTACTTTTAGATCTAGCGGGGGGTACCGGGGAGCTGTTTTTT
v_call: TRBV2; clone_size: NA; j_call: TRBJ2-5; d_call: TRBD1; cdr3_aa: CAGTRDRGETQYF; cdr3_nt: TGTGCCGGGACCCGGGACAGGGGGGAGACCCAGTACTTC
v_call: TRBV19; clone_size: NA; j_call: TRBJ1-5; d_call: NA; cdr3_aa: CASSMVRVYSNQPQHF; cdr3_nt: TGTGCCAGTAGTATGGTCAGGGTTTATAGCAATCAGCCCCAGCATTTT
v_call: TRBV7-3; clone_size: NA; j_call: TRBJ2-2; d_call: NA; cdr3_aa: CASSSLAGAGELFF; cdr3_nt: TGTGCCAGCAGCTCCCTAGCCGGAGCCGGGGAGCTGTTTTTT
v_call: TRBV6-5; clone_size: once; j_call: TRBJ2-1; d_call: TRBD2; cdr3_aa: CASSYRTSGRVNEQFF; cdr3_nt: TGTGCCAGCAGTTACCGGACTAGCGGGAGGGTGAATGAGCAGTTCTTC
v_call: TRBV30; clone_size: NA; j_call: TRBJ2-3; d_call: TRBD2; cdr3_aa: CTFQRGLGADTQYF; cdr3_nt: TGCACATTCCAACGGGGACTAGGTGCAGATACGCAGTATTTT
v_call: TRBV5-1; clone_size: NA; j_call: TRBJ1-3; d_call: NA; cdr3_aa: CASSLDSNTIYF; cdr3_nt: TGCGCCAGCAGCTTGGACAGCAACACCATATATTTT
v_call: TRBV6-5; clone_size: NA; j_call: TRBJ1-1; d_call: TRBD1; cdr3_aa: CASRPDRGLSMAFF; cdr3_nt: TGTGCCAGCAGACCGGACAGGGGACTTTCAATGGCTTTCTTT
v_call: TRBV1; clone_size: NA; j_call: TRBJ2-5; d_call: NA; cdr3_aa: CTSSHQLAGVETQYF; cdr3_nt: TGCACCAGCAGCCACCAACTAGCGGGAGTTGAGACCCAGTACTTC
v_call: TRBV6-6; clone_size: NA; j_call: TRBJ1-6; d_call: NA; cdr3_aa: CASRRPGIHRENNSPLHF; cdr3_nt: TGTGCCAGCAGGCGACCCGGGATACACAGGGAAAACAATTCACCCCTCCACTTT
v_call: TRBV12-5; clone_size: NA; j_call: TRBJ2-3; d_call: NA; cdr3_aa: CASAQTSGTQYF; cdr3_nt: TGTGCTAGTGCCCAGACTAGTGGAACGCAGTATTTT
v_call: TRBV5-1; clone_size: NA; j_call: TRBJ1-2; d_call: NA; cdr3_aa: CASSLGQGNGYTF; cdr3_nt: TGCGCCAGCAGCTTGGGTCAGGGGAATGGCTACACCTTC
v_call: TRBV6-2/TRBV6-3; clone_size: few; j_call: TRBJ1-5; d_call: TRBD1; cdr3_aa: CASSAGQGSSNQPQHF; cdr3_nt: TGTGCCAGCAGTGCCGGACAGGGATCTAGCAATCAGCCCCAGCATTTT
v_call: TRBV21-1; clone_size: NA; j_call: TRBJ2-2; d_call: NA; cdr3_aa: CASSRDRGGTGELFF; cdr3_nt: TGTGCCAGCAGCCGGGACAGGGGAGGTACCGGGGAGCTGTTTTTT
v_call: TRBV6-5; clone_size: NA; j_call: TRBJ2-3; d_call: NA; cdr3_aa: CASSYQDSRDTQYF; cdr3_nt: TGTGCCAGCAGTTACCAGGACAGCAGAGATACGCAGTATTTT
v_call: TRBV18; clone_size: NA; j_call: TRBJ2-3; d_call: TRBD1; cdr3_aa: CASSYSGQATDTQYF; cdr3_nt: TGTGCCAGCTCATACTCGGGACAGGCCACAGATACGCAGTATTTT